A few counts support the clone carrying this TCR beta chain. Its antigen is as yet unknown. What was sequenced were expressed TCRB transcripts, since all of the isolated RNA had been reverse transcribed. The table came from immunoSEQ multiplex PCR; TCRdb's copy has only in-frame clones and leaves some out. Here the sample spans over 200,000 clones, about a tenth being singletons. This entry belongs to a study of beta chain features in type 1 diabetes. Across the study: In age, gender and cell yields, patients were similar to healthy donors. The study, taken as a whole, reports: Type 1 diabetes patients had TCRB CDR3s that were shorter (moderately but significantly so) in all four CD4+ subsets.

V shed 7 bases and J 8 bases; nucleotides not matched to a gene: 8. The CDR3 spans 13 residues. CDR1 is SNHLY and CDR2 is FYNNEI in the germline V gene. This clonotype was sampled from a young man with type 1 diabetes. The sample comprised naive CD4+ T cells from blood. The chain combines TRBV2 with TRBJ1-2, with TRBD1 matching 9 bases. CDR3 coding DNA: TGTGCCAGCAATCCGGGACAGGGCCGGGGCTACACCTTC. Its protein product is CASNPGQGRGYTF.